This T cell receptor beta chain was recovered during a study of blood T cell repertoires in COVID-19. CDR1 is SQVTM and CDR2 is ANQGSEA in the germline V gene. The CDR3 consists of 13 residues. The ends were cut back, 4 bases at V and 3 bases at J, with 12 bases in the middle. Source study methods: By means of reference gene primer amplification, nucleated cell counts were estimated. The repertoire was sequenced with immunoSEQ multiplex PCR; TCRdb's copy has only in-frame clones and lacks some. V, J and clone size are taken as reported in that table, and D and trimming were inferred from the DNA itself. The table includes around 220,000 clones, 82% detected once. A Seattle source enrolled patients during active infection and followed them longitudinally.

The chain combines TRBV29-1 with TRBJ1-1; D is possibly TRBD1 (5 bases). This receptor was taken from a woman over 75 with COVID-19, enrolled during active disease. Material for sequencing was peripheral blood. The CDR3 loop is CSVASGGDTEAFF. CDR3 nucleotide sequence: TGCAGCGTTGCATCAGGAGGGGACACTGAAGCTTTCTTT.